This is a list of T cell receptor beta chains from one sample in a study of cytomegalovirus exposure and HLA in healthy donors. Generated by immunoSEQ multiplex PCR, the TCRdb table keeps only in-frame clones and is missing some. The sample shows about 160,000 clones, roughly four fifths of them seen only once. Material for sequencing was PBMCs. The receptors derive from a woman aged 18-35 years in good health and CMV-seronegative. The conserved cysteine and the conserved F or W are not part of the CDR3 here.

11 | TRBJ2-7 | TRBV18 | ASSRSSWDEQY
11 | TRBJ1-5 | TRBV6-5 | ASSPDRDQPQH
13 | TRBJ1-1 | TRBV6-6 | ASSTAGGLNTEAF
12 | TRBJ2-7 | TRBV19 | ASSISAGPYEQY
11 | TRBJ2-3 | TRBV19 | ASSITGGDTQY
13 | TRBJ2-3 | TRBV19 | ASSMWQGSVDTQY
11 | TRBJ1-2 | TRBV6-5 | ASSYSDSYGYT
12 | TRBJ1-2 | TRBV5-1 | ASSLVAGNYGYT
13 | TRBJ1-2 | TRBV2 | ASSRQTQTRYGYT
12 | TRBJ2-1 | TRBV5-1 | ASSEGGGYNEQF
11 | TRBJ2-2 | TRBV2 | ASRGGRAGELF
12 | TRBJ2-1 | TRBV7-8 | ASSYSGGQNEQF
10 | TRBJ1-5 | TRBV10-2 | ASSDGPQPQH
14 | TRBJ2-2 | TRBV5-1 | ASSSLAWGNTGELF
12 | TRBJ2-5 | TRBV5-1 | ASRLAGGRETQY
13 | TRBJ2-2 | TRBV27 | ASNPLAENTGELF
14 | TRBJ2-4 | TRBV7-8 | ASSLGGGVTKNIQY
12 | TRBJ2-3 | TRBV5-1 | ASSLDRERRTQY
13 | TRBJ2-2 | TRBV28 | ASSSPRNHTGELF
10 | TRBJ2-5 | TRBV18 | ASSAGQGWCY
13 | TRBJ1-2 | TRBV15 | ATSRDRVRGGGYT
13 | TRBJ2-1 | TRBV5-8 | ASSFTGTRHNEQF
14 | TRBJ1-5 | TRBV7-8 | ASSLDGRGRVEPQH
11 | TRBJ2-5 | TRBV4-1 | ASSRQNKETQY